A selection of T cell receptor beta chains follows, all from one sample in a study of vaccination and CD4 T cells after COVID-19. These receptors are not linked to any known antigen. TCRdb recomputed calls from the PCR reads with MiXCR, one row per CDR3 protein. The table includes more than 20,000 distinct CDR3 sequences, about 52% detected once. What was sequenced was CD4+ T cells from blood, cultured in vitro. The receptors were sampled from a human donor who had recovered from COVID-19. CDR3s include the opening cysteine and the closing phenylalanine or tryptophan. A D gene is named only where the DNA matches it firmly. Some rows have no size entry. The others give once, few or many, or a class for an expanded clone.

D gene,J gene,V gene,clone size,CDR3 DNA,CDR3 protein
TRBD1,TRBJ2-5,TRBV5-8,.,TGTGCCAGCAGCTTACTGGGACAGGGAAAAGTTGAGACCCAGTACTTC,CASSLLGQGKVETQYF
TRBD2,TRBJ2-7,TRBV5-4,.,TGTGCCAGCAGCCCAGGTCCGGGGGAGGGTGATTACGAGCAGTACTTC,CASSPGPGEGDYEQYF
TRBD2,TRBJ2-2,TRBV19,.,TGTGCCAGTAGTATACTAGCGGGCACCGGGGAGCTGTTTTTT,CASSILAGTGELFF
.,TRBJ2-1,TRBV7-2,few,TGTGCCAGCAGCCAAACTAGGGCCGATGAGCAGTTCTTC,CASSQTRADEQFF
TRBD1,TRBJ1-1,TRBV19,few,TGTGCCAGTAGTACGCAGGGGGTCGGCACTGAAGCTTTCTTT,CASSTQGVGTEAFF
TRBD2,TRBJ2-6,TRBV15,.,TGTGCCACCAGCAGAGGACTAGCGGGGGCCCTTGGGGCCAACGTCCTGACTTTC,CATSRGLAGALGANVLTF
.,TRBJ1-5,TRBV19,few,TGTGCCAGTAGTAGGAGAGGGCAGATTAGCCGTTTTAGCAATCAGCCCCAGCATTTT,CASSRRGQISRFSNQPQHF
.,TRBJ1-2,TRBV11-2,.,TGTGCCAGCAGCCCCGGACTAAACGATGGCTACACCTTC,CASSPGLNDGYTF
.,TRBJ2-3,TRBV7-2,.,TGTGCCAGCAGCTCAGGGGCAGATACGCAGTATTTT,CASSSGADTQYF
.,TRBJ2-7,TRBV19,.,TGTGCCAGTAGTATAGCGCAGACCTACGAGCAGTACTTC,CASSIAQTYEQYF
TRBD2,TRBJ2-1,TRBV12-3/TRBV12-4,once,TGTGCCAGCAGTCCTAGCGGGAGGGAGAACAATGAGCAGTTCTTC,CASSPSGRENNEQFF
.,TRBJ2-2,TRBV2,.,TGTGCCAGCAGTCGACGGGGCGGCGGGGAGCTGTTTTTT,CASSRRGGGELFF
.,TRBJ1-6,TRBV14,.,TGTGCCAGCAGCCAAGAGACTGTAGATGCTAATTCACCCCTCCACTTT,CASSQETVDANSPLHF
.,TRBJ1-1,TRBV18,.,TGTGCCAGCTCACCACTTGCGATCTTGCACACTGAAGCTTTCTTT,CASSPLAILHTEAFF
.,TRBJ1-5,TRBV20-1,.,TGCAGTGCTAGGAACAGTAGGGTTGGGGGCAATCAGCCCCAGCATTTT,CSARNSRVGGNQPQHF
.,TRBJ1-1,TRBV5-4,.,TGTGCCAGCAGCTTGGATGGGCGAAATTTTGAAGCTTTCTTT,CASSLDGRNFEAFF
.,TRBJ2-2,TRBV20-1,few,TGCAGTGCTAGAGGGGGGCAGAGGGACACCGGGGAGCTGTTTTTT,CSARGGQRDTGELFF
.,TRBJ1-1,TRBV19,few,TGTGCCAGTAGTATAAGGGCTCAGACAGCGGAAGCTTTCTTT,CASSIRAQTAEAFF
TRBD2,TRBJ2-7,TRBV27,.,TGTGCCAGCAGTTTAGGCGGGGGGACCTACGAGCAGTACTTC,CASSLGGGTYEQYF
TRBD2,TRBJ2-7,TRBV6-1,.,TGTGCCAGCAGGGGAGGGCCATGGGGCGTCTACGAGCAGTACTTC,CASRGGPWGVYEQYF
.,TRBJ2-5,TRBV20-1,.,TGCAGTGCTCCTAGGACTACCACCCGACAGACCCAGTACTTC,CSAPRTTTRQTQYF
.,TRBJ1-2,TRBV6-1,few,TGTGCCAGCAGTGTACCTGGCTATGGCTACACCTTC,CASSVPGYGYTF
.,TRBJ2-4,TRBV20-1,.,TGCAGTGCTAGAGAAGGAGGGGGGGCCATTCAGTACTTC,CSAREGGGAIQYF
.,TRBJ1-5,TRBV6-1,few,TGTGCCAGCAGTGGACATTTTCCTAGCAATCAGCCCCAGCATTTT,CASSGHFPSNQPQHF
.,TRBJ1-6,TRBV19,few,TGTGCCAGTAACGGCTGGGCTAAGGGTTCACCCCTCCACTTT,CASNGWAKGSPLHF